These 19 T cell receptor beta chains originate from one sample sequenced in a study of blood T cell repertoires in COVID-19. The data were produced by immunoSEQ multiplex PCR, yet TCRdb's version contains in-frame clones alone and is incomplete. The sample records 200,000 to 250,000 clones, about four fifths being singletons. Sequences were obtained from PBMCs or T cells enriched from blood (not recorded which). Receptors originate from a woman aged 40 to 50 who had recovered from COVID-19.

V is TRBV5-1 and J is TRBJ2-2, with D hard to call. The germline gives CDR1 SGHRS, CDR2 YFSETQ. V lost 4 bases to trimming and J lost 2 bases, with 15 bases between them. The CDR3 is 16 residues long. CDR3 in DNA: TGCGCCAGCAGCCGAGCCCCCAACCGTAACACCGGGGAGCTGTTTTTT. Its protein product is CASSRAPNRNTGELFF.

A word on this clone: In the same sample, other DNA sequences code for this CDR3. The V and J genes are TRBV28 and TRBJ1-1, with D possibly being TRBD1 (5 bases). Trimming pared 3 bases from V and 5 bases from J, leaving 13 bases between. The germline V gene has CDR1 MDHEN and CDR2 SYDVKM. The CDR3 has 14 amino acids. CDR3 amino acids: CASSLGGGGTEAFF. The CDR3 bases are TGTGCCAGCAGTTTGGGGGGTGGAGGGACTGAAGCTTTCTTT.

Here the CDR3 reads CAISEQLAGVANEQFF. In DNA, the CDR3 is TGTGCCATCAGTGAGCAACTAGCGGGAGTGGCAAATGAGCAGTTCTTC. The genes are TRBV10-3 and TRBJ2-1, with 11 bases fitting TRBD2. The CDR3 totals 16 residues. Germline V gene data show CDR1 as ENHRY and CDR2 as SYGVKD. J lost 7 bases, V lost 2 bases, and 7 bases had no gene match.

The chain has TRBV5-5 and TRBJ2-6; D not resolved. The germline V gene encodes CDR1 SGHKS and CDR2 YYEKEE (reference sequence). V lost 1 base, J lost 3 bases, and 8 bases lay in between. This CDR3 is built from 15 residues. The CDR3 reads CASSLYSFGANVLTF. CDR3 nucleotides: TGTGCCAGCAGCTTGTATAGTTTTGGGGCCAACGTCCTGACTTTC.

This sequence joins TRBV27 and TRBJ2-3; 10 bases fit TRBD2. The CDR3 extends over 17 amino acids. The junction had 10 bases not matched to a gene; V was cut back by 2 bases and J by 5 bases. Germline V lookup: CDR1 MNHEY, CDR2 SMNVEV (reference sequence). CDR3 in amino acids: CASSLPLLAGAVDTQYF. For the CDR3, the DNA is TGTGCCAGCAGTTTACCGCTCCTAGCGGGAGCAGTAGATACGCAGTATTTT.

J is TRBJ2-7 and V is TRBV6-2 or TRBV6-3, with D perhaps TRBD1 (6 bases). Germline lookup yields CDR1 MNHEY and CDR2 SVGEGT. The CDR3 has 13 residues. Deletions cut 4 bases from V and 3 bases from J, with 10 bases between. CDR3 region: CASSWGQNYEQYV. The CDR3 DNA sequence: TGTGCCAGCAGTTGGGGACAAAACTACGAGCAGTACGTC.

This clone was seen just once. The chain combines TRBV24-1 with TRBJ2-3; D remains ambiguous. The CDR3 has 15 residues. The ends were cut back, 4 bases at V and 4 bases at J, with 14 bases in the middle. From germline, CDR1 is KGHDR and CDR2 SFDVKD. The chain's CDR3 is CATSDPTEVADTQYF. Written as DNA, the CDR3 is TGTGCCACCAGTGACCCGACCGAGGTTGCAGATACGCAGTATTTT.

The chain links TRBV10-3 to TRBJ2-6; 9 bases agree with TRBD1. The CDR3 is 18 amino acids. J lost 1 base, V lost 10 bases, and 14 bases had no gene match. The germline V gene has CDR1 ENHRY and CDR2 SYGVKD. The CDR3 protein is CATLGTGPLGSGANVLTF. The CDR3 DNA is TGTGCCACCCTTGGGACAGGGCCCCTTGGGTCTGGGGCCAACGTCCTGACTTTC.

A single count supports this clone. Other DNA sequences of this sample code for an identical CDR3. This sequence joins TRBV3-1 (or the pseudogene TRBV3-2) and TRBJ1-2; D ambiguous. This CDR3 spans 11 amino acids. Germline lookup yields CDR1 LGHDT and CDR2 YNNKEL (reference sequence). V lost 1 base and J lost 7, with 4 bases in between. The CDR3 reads CASSQGGGYTF. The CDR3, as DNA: TGTGCCAGCAGCCAAGGAGGTGGCTACACCTTC.

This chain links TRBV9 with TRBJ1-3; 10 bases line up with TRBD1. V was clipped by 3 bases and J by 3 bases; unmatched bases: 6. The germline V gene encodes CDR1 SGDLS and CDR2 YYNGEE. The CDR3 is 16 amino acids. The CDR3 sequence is CASSATGGTIGNTIYF. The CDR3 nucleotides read TGTGCCAGCAGCGCGACAGGGGGCACAATTGGAAACACCATATATTTT. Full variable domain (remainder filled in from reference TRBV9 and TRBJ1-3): DSGVTQTPKHLITATGQRVTLRCSPRSGDLSVYWYQQSLDQGLQFLIQYYNGEERAKGNILERFSAQQFPDLHSELNLSSLELGDSALYFCASSATGGTIGNTIYFGEGSWLTVV.

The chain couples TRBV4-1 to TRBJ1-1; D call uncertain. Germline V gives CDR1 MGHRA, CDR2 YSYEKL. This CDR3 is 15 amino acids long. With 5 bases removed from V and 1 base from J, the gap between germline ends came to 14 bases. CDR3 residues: CASSDPLSSNTEAFF. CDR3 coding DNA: TGCGCCAGCAGCGACCCGCTTAGCTCGAACACTGAAGCTTTCTTT.

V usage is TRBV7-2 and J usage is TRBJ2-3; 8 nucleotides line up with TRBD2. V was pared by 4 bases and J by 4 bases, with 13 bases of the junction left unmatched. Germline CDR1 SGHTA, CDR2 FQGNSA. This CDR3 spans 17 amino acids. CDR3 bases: TGTGCCAGCAGCTACCCTTCGGCGGGGGGCTCGGCAGATACGCAGTATTTT. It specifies CASSYPSAGGSADTQYF.

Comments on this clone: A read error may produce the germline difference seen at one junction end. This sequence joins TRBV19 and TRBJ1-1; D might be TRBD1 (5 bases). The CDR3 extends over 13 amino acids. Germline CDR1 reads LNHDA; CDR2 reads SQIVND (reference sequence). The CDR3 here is CASSIDHYSGLNF. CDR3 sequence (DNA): TGTGCCAGTAGTATAGATCATTATTCAGGGCTGAACTTT.

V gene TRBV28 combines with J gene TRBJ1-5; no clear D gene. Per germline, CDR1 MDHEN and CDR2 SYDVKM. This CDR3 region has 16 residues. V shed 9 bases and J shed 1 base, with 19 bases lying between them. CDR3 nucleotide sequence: TGTGCCAGTACCCTAATGCAGGTTAGGAGCAATCAGCCCCAGCATTTT. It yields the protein CASTLMQVRSNQPQHF.

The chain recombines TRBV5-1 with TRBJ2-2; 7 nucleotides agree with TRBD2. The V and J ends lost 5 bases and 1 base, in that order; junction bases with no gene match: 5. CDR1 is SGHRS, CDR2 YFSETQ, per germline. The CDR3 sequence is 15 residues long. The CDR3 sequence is CASRVASGNTGELFF. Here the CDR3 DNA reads TGCGCCAGCAGGGTGGCTAGCGGGAACACCGGGGAGCTGTTTTTT.

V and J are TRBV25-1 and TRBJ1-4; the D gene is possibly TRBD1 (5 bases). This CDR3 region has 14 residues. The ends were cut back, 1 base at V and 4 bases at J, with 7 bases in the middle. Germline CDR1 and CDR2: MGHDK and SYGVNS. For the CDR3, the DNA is TGTGCCAGCAGTGAATGGGGGGGTAATGAAAAACTGTTTTTT. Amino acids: CASSEWGGNEKLFF.

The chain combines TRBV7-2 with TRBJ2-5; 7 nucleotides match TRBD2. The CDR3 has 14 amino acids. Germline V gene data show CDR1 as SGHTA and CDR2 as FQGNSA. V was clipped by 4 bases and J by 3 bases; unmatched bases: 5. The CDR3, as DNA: TGTGCCAGCAGCTCAGCGGCGGGGGAAGAGACCCAGTACTTC. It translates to CASSSAAGEETQYF.

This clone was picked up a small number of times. The CDR3 nucleotides are TGTGCCAGCAGCTTAGAGGGGAACCCGGGGGGCTATGGCTACACCTTC. This translates into CASSLEGNPGGYGYTF. The rearrangement uses TRBV7-9 and TRBJ1-2, with D possibly matching TRBD1 (5 bases). This CDR3 is built from 16 residues. Looked up from germline, CDR1 is SEHNR and CDR2 is FQNEAQ (reference sequence). Trimming removed 1 base at V and 4 bases at J, with 16 bases between.

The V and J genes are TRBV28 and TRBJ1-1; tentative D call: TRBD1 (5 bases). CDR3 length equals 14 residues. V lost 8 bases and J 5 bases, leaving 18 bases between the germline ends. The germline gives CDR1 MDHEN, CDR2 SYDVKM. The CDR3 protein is CASPMGGVKTEAFF. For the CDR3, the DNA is TGTGCCAGCCCCATGGGGGGGGTCAAGACTGAAGCTTTCTTT.